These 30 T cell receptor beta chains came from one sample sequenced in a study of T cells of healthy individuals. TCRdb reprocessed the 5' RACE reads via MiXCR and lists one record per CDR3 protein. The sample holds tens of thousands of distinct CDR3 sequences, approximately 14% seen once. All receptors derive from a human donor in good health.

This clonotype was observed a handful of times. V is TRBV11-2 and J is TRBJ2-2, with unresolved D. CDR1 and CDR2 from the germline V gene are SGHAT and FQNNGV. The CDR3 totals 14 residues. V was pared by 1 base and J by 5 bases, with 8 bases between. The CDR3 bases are TGTGCCAGCAGCTTAGTTATTGATACCGGGGAGCTGTTTTTT. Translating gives CASSLVIDTGELFF.

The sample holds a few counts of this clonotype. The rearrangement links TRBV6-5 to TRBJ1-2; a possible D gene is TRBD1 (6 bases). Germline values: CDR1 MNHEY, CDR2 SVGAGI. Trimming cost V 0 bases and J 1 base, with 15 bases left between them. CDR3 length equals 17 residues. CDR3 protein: CASSYSLPTGGNYGYTF. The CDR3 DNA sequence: TGTGCCAGCAGTTACTCTCTCCCGACAGGAGGTAACTATGGCTACACCTTC.

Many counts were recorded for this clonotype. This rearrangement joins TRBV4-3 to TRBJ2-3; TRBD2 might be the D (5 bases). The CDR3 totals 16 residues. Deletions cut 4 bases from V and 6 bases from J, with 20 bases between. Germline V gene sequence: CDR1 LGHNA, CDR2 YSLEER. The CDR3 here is CASSRLGVMSGDTQYF. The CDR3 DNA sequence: TGCGCCAGCAGCCGCCTCGGGGTGATGAGTGGGGATACGCAGTATTTT.

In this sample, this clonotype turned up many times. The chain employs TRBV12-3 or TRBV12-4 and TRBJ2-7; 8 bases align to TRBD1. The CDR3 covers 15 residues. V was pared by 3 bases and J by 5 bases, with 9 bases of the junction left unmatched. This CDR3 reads CASSFPAGGYHEQYF. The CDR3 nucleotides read TGTGCCAGCAGTTTTCCGGCAGGGGGCTACCACGAGCAGTACTTC.

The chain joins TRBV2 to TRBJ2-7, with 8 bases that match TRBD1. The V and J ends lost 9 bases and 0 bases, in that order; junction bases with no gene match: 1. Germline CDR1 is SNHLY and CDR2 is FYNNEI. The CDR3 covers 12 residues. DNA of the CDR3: TGTGCCAGTACAGGGGGCTCCTACGAGCAGTACTTC. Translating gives CASTGGSYEQYF.

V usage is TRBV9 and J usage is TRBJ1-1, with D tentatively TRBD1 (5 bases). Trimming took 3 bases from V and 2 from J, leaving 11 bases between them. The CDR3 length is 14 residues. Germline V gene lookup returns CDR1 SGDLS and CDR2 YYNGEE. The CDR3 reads CASSERQQNTEAFF. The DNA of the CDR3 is TGTGCCAGCAGCGAACGACAGCAAAACACTGAAGCTTTCTTT.

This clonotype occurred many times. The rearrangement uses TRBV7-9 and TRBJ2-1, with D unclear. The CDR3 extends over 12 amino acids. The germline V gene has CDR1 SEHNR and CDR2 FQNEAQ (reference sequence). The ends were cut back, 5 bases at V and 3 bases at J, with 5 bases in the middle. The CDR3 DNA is TGTGCCAGCAGCCCGGACTACAATGAGCAGTTCTTC. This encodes CASSPDYNEQFF.

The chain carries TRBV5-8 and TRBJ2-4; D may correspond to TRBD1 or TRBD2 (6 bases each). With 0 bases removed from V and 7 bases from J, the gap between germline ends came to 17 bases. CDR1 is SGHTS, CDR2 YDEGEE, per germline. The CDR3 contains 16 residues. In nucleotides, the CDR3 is TGTGCCAGCAGCTTGGGAACAGGGAGGCTAGGGAACATTCAGTACTTC. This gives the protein CASSLGTGRLGNIQYF.

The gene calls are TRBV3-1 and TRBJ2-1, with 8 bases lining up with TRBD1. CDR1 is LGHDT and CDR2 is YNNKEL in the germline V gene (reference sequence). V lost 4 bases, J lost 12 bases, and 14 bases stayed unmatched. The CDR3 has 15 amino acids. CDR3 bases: TGTGCCAGCAGCCCGGGGCAGGGGGCGACAGGGGTGCAGTTCTTC. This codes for CASSPGQGATGVQFF.

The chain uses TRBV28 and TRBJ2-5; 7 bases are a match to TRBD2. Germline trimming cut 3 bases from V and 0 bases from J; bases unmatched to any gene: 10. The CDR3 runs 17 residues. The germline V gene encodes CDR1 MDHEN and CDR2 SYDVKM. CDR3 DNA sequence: TGTGCCAGCAGTTTTCTAGCGGTGAGGGTGTACCAAGAGACCCAGTACTTC. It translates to CASSFLAVRVYQETQYF. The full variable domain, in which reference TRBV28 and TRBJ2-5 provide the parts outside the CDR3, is DVKVTQSSRYLVKRTGEKVFLECVQDMDHENMFWYRQDPGLGLRLIYFSYDVKMKEKGDIPEGYSVSREKKERFSLILESASTNQTSMYLCASSFLAVRVYQETQYFGPGTRLLVL.

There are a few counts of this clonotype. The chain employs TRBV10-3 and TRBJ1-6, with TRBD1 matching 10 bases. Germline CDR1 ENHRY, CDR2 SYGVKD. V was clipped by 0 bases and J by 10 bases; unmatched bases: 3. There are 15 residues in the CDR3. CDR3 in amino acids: CAISESGTGESPLHF. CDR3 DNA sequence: TGTGCCATCAGTGAGTCGGGGACAGGGGAGTCACCCCTCCACTTT.

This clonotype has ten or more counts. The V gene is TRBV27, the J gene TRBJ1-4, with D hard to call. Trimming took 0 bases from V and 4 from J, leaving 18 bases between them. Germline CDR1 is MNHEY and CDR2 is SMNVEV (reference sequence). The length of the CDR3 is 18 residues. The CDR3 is CASSLSMASAALNEKLFF. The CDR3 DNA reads TGTGCCAGCAGTTTATCGATGGCCTCGGCGGCCCTTAATGAAAAACTGTTTTTT.

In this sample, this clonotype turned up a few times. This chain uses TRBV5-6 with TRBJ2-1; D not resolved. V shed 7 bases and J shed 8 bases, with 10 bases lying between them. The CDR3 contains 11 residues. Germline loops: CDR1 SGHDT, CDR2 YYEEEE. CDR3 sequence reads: CASETVHEQFF. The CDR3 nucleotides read TGTGCCAGCGAGACGGTTCATGAGCAGTTCTTC. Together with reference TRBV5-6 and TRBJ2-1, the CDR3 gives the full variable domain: DAGVTQSPTHLIKTRGQQVTLRCSPKSGHDTVSWYQQALGQGPQFIFQYYEEEERQRGNFPDRFSGHQFPNYSSELNVNALLLGDSALYLCASETVHEQFFGPGTRLTVL.

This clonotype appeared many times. The CDR3 DNA follows: TGTGCTAGTGGTTTCCGCGGGGGAGGCCCAGAGACCCAGTACTTC. This translates into CASGFRGGGPETQYF. The chain has TRBV12-5 and TRBJ2-5; 7 bases match TRBD2. The CDR3 runs 15 residues. J lost 4 bases, V lost 3 bases, and 8 bases had no gene match. Germline V CDR1 and CDR2: LGHNT, FRNRAP. The complete variable domain, with remaining parts taken from reference TRBV12-5 and TRBJ2-5, reads DARVTQTPRHKVTEMGQEVTMRCQPILGHNTVFWYRQTMMQGLELLAYFRNRAPLDDSGMPKDRFSAEMPDATLATLKIQPSEPRDSAVYFCASGFRGGGPETQYFGPGTRLLVL.

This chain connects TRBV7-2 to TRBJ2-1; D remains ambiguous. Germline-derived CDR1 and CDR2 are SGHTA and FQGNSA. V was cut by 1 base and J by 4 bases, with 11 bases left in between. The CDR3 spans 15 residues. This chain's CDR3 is CASSLEASTYNEQFF. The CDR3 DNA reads TGTGCCAGCAGCTTAGAGGCCAGTACTTACAATGAGCAGTTCTTC.

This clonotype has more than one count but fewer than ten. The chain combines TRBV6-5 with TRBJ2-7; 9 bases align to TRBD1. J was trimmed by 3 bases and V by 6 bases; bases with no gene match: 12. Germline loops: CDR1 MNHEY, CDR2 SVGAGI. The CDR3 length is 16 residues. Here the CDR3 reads CASRRGPGQGIYEQYF. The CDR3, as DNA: TGTGCCAGCAGGCGGGGACCGGGACAGGGCATCTACGAGCAGTACTTC.

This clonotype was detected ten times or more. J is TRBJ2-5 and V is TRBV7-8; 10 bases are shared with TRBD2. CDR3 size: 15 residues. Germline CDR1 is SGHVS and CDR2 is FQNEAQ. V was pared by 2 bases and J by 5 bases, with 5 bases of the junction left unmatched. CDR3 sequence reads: CASSLRTSGGETQYF. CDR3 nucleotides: TGTGCCAGCAGCTTAAGGACTAGCGGAGGGGAGACCCAGTACTTC.

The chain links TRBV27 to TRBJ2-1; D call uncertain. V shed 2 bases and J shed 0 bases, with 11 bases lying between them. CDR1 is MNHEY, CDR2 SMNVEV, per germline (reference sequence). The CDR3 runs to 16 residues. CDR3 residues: CASSLLARSSYNEQFF. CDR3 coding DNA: TGTGCCAGCAGTTTACTCGCCCGGAGCTCCTACAATGAGCAGTTCTTC.

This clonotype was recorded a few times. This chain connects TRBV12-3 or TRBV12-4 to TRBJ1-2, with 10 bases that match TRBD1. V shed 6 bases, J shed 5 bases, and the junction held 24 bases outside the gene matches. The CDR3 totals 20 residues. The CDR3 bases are TGTGCCAGCAGCCTGACTGCCCTAGGACAGGGGGACTCCCAGCCGTATGGCTACACCTTC. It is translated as CASSLTALGQGDSQPYGYTF.

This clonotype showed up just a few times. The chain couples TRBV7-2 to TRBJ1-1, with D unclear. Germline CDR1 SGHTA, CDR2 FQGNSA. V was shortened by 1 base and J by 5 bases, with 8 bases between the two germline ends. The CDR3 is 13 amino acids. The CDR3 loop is CASSLGGFTEAFF. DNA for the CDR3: TGTGCCAGCAGCTTAGGAGGGTTTACTGAAGCTTTCTTT. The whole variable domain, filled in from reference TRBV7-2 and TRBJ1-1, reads GAGVSQSPSNKVTEKGKDVELRCDPISGHTALYWYRQSLGQGLEFLIYFQGNSAPDKSGLPSDRFSAERTGGSVSTLTIQRTQQEDSAVYLCASSLGGFTEAFFGQGTRLTVV.

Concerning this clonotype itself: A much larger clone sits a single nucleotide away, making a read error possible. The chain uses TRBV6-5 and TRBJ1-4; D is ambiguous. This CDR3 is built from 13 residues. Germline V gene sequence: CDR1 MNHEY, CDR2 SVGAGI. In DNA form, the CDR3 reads TGTGCCAGCACCAAACAAAGGAGTGAAAAACTGTCTTTT. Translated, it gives CASTKQRSEKLSF.

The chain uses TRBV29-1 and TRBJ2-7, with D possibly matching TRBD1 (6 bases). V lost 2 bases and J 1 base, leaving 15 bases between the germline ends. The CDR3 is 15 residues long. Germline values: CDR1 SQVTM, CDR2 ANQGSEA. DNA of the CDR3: TGCAGCGTTGAACAGTTTCGGCAGGGGTCCTACGAGCAGTACTTC. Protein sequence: CSVEQFRQGSYEQYF.

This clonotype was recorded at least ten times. The CDR3 coding sequence is TGTGCCAGCAGCCGACGGACGGAACAGAACTATGGCTACACCTTC. Translating it yields CASSRRTEQNYGYTF. The chain carries TRBV7-2 and TRBJ1-2; no definite D call. The CDR3 is 15 residues long. The V and J ends lost 5 bases and 2 bases respectively, with 15 bases between them. Germline values: CDR1 SGHTA, CDR2 FQGNSA.

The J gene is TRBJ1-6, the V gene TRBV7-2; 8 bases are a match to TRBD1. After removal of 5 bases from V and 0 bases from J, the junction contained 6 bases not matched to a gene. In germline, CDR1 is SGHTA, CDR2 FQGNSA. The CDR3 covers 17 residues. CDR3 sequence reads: CASSGGQASSYNSPLHF. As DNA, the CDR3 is TGTGCCAGCAGCGGGGGACAGGCGAGCTCCTATAATTCACCCCTCCACTTT.

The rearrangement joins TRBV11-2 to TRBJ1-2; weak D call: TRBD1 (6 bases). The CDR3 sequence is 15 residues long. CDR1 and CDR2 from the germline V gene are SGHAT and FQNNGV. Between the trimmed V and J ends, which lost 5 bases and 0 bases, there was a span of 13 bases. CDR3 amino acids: CASSPDRTPNYGYTF. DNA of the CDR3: TGTGCCAGCAGCCCGGACAGAACACCTAACTATGGCTACACCTTC.

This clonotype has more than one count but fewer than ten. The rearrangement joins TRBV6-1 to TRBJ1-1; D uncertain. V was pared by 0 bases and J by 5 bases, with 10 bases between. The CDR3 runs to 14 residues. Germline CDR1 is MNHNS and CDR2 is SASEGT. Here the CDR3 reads CASSEAKGRTEAFF. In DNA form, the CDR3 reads TGTGCCAGCAGTGAAGCGAAGGGTCGGACTGAAGCTTTCTTT.

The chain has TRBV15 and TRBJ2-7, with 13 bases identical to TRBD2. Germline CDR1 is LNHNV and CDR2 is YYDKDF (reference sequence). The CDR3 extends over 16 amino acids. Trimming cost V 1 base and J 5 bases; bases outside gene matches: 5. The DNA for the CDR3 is TGTGCCACCAGCAGAGTCGGACTAGCGGGGGCCAACGAGCAGTACTTC. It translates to CATSRVGLAGANEQYF.

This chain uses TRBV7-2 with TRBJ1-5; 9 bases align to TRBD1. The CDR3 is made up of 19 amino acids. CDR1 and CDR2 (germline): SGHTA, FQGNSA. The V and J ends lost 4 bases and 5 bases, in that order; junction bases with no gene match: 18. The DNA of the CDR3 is TGTGCCAGCAGCTCCCGTACCGGGACAGGGTCGGATCGAGATCAGCCCCAGCATTTT. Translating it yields CASSSRTGTGSDRDQPQHF.

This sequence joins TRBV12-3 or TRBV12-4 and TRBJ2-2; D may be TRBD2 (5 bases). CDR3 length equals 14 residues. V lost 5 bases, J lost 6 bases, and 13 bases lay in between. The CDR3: CASSPWTGAGELFF. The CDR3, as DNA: TGTGCCAGCAGTCCGTGGACCGGGGCCGGGGAGCTGTTTTTT.

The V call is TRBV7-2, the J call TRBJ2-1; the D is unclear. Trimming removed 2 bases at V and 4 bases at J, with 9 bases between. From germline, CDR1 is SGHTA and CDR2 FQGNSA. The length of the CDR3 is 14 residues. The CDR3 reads CASSLSLGYNEQFF. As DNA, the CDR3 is TGTGCCAGCAGCTTATCGCTAGGATACAATGAGCAGTTCTTC.